Listed below are T cell receptor beta chains from one sample, sequenced in a study of identical twins. Using its own MiXCR run on the 5' RACE reads, TCRdb lists one record per CDR3 protein. The sample shows just under 650,000 distinct CDR3 sequences, under 8.5% of them seen only once. These data also featured in a second study, about yellow fever vaccine responses in identical twins.

Sequencing used PBMCs. The receptors here all came from a woman aged 18-35 years in good health. CDR3s include the opening cysteine and the closing phenylalanine or tryptophan. A D gene is named only where the DNA matches it firmly. Size values are once, few and many counts, or a class for expanded clones, and some rows have none.

few	NA	14	TRBJ2-5	TRBV6-5	TGTGCCAGCAGTTACAGGGATCACCAAGAGACCCAGTACTTC	CASSYRDHQETQYF
NA	NA	17	TRBJ2-1	TRBV24-1	TGTGCCACCAGTGAGGGCATAGGGCCAAGGGGCGATAATGAGCAGTTCTTC	CATSEGIGPRGDNEQFF
few	NA	14	TRBJ1-2	TRBV6-5	TGTGCCAGCAGTTACACCGCAGGGTCCTATGGCTACACCTTC	CASSYTAGSYGYTF
many	NA	13	TRBJ1-4	TRBV29-1	TGCAGCGCCAGGGGCGCGGCCAATGAAAAACTGTTTTTT	CSARGAANEKLFF
many	NA	14	TRBJ1-2	TRBV12-3/TRBV12-4	TGTGCCAGCAGTCCACGTCAGGGAGCCTATGGCTACACCTTC	CASSPRQGAYGYTF
NA	TRBD1	13	TRBJ1-2	TRBV15	TGTGCCACCAGCACGGGACAGCAGTGGGGCTACACCTTC	CATSTGQQWGYTF
NA	NA	16	TRBJ1-6	TRBV10-3	TGTGCCATCAGCCCCGCTCCCGGGGAGGGAATTCGCCCCCTCCACTTT	CAISPAPGEGIRPLHF
few	TRBD2	18	TRBJ2-5	TRBV5-6	TGTGCCAGCAACATGATGGCTAGCGGGAAGTACCCCATTGAGACCCAGTACTTC	CASNMMASGKYPIETQYF
many	NA	15	TRBJ2-1	TRBV24-1	TGTGCCACCAGTGATCCCTCCTCCCCCCACAATGAGCAGTTCTTC	CATSDPSSPHNEQFF
few	NA	13	TRBJ1-5	TRBV24-1	TGTGCCACCAGTGATGTAATGAATCAGCCCCAGCATTTT	CATSDVMNQPQHF
few	TRBD1	14	TRBJ1-2	TRBV5-1	TGCGCCAGCAGCTTGGGCAGAGACAGGGTTGGCTACACCTTC	CASSLGRDRVGYTF
few	NA	13	TRBJ1-2	TRBV10-2	TGCGCCAGCAGGGGGTCAACTAACTATGGCTACACCTTC	CASRGSTNYGYTF
few	NA	12	TRBJ1-5	TRBV7-2	TGTGCCAGCAGCCCTGCCAATAGGCCCCAGCATTTT	CASSPANRPQHF
few	NA	12	TRBJ2-1	TRBV10-1	TGCGCCAGCAGTGAGTCTCCGGAGCAGCAGTTCTTC	CASSESPEQQFF
few	TRBD2	18	TRBJ2-3	TRBV24-1	TGTGCCACCAGTGATTTGGGGACTAGCGGGCTACAGACGGATACGCAGTATTTT	CATSDLGTSGLQTDTQYF
few	TRBD2	15	TRBJ2-1	TRBV2	TGTGCCAGCAGTGAAGAGACTAGCGGGAGTAATGAGCAGTTCTTC	CASSEETSGSNEQFF
NA	TRBD1	15	TRBJ1-1	TRBV7-9	TGTGCCAGCAGCTCCGCTGACAGGGCCAACACTGAAGCTTTCTTT	CASSSADRANTEAFF
many	NA	11	TRBJ2-1	TRBV27	TGTGCCAGCAGTCGGTCCAATGAGCAGTTCTTC	CASSRSNEQFF
NA	NA	14	TRBJ1-2	TRBV10-3	TGTGCCATCAGTGAGGGGCGGGGTTCGGAAGGCTACACCTTC	CAISEGRGSEGYTF
NA	NA	14	TRBJ1-2	TRBV6-1	TGTGCCAGCAGTGAAGCCCCGGGGGCTCATGGCTACACCTTC	CASSEAPGAHGYTF
few	NA	15	TRBJ2-1	TRBV4-1	TGCGCCAGCAGCCATACCGGGTCCCTAAACAATGAGCAGTTCTTC	CASSHTGSLNNEQFF